This TCR beta chain was identified during a study of regulatory T cells in long-lasting Graves disease. The study's findings and limits: Thyroid tissue was not studied; only peripheral blood was. Persistent disease preferred TRBV28, TRBJ1-2 and TRBJ2-5.

Library construction for TCR beta used iRepertoire HTBI primers and Arm-PCR of CDR3 regions. TCRdb itself ran the multiplex PCR reads through MiXCR, one entry per CDR3 protein. Seen here are under 300,000 distinct CDR3 sequences, around 17% observed once, and the top ten hold around 20%. As for time point: newly diagnosed GD, antithyroid drugs for less than 3 months. From RNA extracted from PBMCs, the TCR library was made. Graves' disease diagnosis followed American Thyroid Association guidelines. EDTA tubes held roughly 9 milliliters of peripheral blood from each patient. With V trimmed by 8 bases and J by 5 bases, 12 bases remained unmatched. This CDR3 is 14 amino acids long. Ten or more counts support this clonotype. Antigen unknown.

This TCR was recovered from a female donor with Graves disease. Sequenced here: peripheral blood mononuclear cells (PBMCs), sampled at new diagnosis, from a patient treated with antithyroid drugs. J is TRBJ2-7 and V is TRBV12-3 or TRBV12-4; 7 bases are a match to TRBD1. For the CDR3, the DNA is TGTGCCAGCCTGCGAGGGGGCGCCGGGCACGAGCAGTACTTC. Its protein is CASLRGGAGHEQYF.